A selection of T cell receptor beta chains follows, all from one sample in a study of CD8 T cells in ankylosing spondylitis. Using its own MiXCR run on the 5' RACE reads, TCRdb lists one record per CDR3 protein. The sample consists of 340,000 or so distinct CDR3 sequences, roughly 14% of them appearing once. Material for sequencing was blood, either unsorted or a sorted T cell fraction (not recorded which). Receptors were obtained from a male donor with ankylosing spondylitis or in good health (not recorded which). Each CDR3 is given with its conserved first and last residue. Each record gives: CDR3 DNA, CDR3 protein, J gene, V gene, clone size, D gene. A D gene is named only where the DNA matches it firmly. Only part of the rows carry a size: once, few, many, or a class if the clone is expanded.

CDR3nt: TGCGCCAGCAGCTTGGATCAGGGCTTAGGAAATGAGCAGTTCTTC
CDR3aa: CASSLDQGLGNEQFF
j_gene: TRBJ2-1
v_gene: TRBV5-1
abundance: many
d_gene: -

CDR3nt: TGCGCCAGCAGCTCCCCGGGACAGTCTTTCACTGGGGCCAACGTCCTGACTTTC
CDR3aa: CASSSPGQSFTGANVLTF
j_gene: TRBJ2-6
v_gene: TRBV5-1
abundance: few
d_gene: TRBD1

CDR3nt: TGCGCCAGCAGCTTGATGAGTCTAGCGGGGGTCGACAATGAGCAGTTCTTC
CDR3aa: CASSLMSLAGVDNEQFF
j_gene: TRBJ2-1
v_gene: TRBV5-1
abundance: -
d_gene: TRBD2

CDR3nt: TGCGCCAGCAGCTTTGGGGACGTTCTTGGACCCCAGCATTTT
CDR3aa: CASSFGDVLGPQHF
j_gene: TRBJ1-5
v_gene: TRBV5-1
abundance: -
d_gene: -

CDR3nt: TGTGCCAGCAGGACCGAAGGGGGGGCCCTAACTTATAGCAATCAGCCCCAGCATTTT
CDR3aa: CASRTEGGALTYSNQPQHF
j_gene: TRBJ1-5
v_gene: TRBV6-4
abundance: -
d_gene: -

CDR3nt: TGTGCCAGCAGCCCCAATTGGGTGAACACTGAAGCTTTCTTT
CDR3aa: CASSPNWVNTEAFF
j_gene: TRBJ1-1
v_gene: TRBV27
abundance: many
d_gene: -

CDR3nt: TGCGCCAGCACCAGACAGGGCGGGGGTGGTGAAAAACTGTTTTTT
CDR3aa: CASTRQGGGGEKLFF
j_gene: TRBJ1-4
v_gene: TRBV5-1
abundance: few
d_gene: TRBD1

CDR3nt: TGTGCCAGCACCCCGGGGTGGCGGGTGAACACCGGGGAGCTGTTTTTT
CDR3aa: CASTPGWRVNTGELFF
j_gene: TRBJ2-2
v_gene: TRBV6-1
abundance: -
d_gene: -

CDR3nt: TGCGCCAGCAGCCAAGATGCACCCACTGAAGCTTTCTTT
CDR3aa: CASSQDAPTEAFF
j_gene: TRBJ1-1
v_gene: TRBV4-1
abundance: -
d_gene: -

CDR3nt: TGTGCCAGCAGATACGGCCGGGGACTAGCAGGTAATGAGCAGTTCTTC
CDR3aa: CASRYGRGLAGNEQFF
j_gene: TRBJ2-1
v_gene: TRBV6-5
abundance: -
d_gene: TRBD2

CDR3nt: TGTGCCAGCAGCCAACCTGGGGGCCAGGGGTACCAAGAGACCCAGTACTTC
CDR3aa: CASSQPGGQGYQETQYF
j_gene: TRBJ2-5
v_gene: TRBV7-2
abundance: -
d_gene: -

CDR3nt: TGTGCCAGGGGGCCATCCCGCACAGGGGATAGCACCGGGGAGCTGTTTTTT
CDR3aa: CARGPSRTGDSTGELFF
j_gene: TRBJ2-2
v_gene: TRBV12-3/TRBV12-4
abundance: -
d_gene: TRBD1

CDR3nt: TGTGCCAGCAGTCGGCCACCGGGACCCCTATTT
CDR3aa: CASSRPPGPLF
j_gene: TRBJ2-3
v_gene: TRBV6-1
abundance: few
d_gene: -

CDR3nt: TGCGCCAGCAGCTTGGCCCCAGCGGGGGTCACAGATACGCAGTATTTT
CDR3aa: CASSLAPAGVTDTQYF
j_gene: TRBJ2-3
v_gene: TRBV5-1
abundance: few
d_gene: TRBD2

CDR3nt: TGCAGTGCTCCGGGACTAGCGGGAGGAACAAGGGGGACAGATACGCAGTATTTT
CDR3aa: CSAPGLAGGTRGTDTQYF
j_gene: TRBJ2-3
v_gene: TRBV20-1
abundance: -
d_gene: TRBD2

CDR3nt: TGCGCCAGCAGCTCCGGTGGCGGGGCCTACAATGAGCAGTTCTTC
CDR3aa: CASSSGGGAYNEQFF
j_gene: TRBJ2-1
v_gene: TRBV5-1
abundance: -
d_gene: -

CDR3nt: TGTGCCAGCACCCCGGGACAGAATAGCAATCAGCCCCAGCATTTT
CDR3aa: CASTPGQNSNQPQHF
j_gene: TRBJ1-5
v_gene: TRBV12-3/TRBV12-4
abundance: many
d_gene: TRBD1

CDR3nt: TGTGCCAGCAGCTCTGCGGGACAGGGAGGCACTGAAGCTTTCTTT
CDR3aa: CASSSAGQGGTEAFF
j_gene: TRBJ1-1
v_gene: TRBV5-5
abundance: few
d_gene: TRBD1

CDR3nt: TGTGCCAGCAGCTTTTATCGTCAGAGACTAGCCAAAAACATTCAGTACTTC
CDR3aa: CASSFYRQRLAKNIQYF
j_gene: TRBJ2-4
v_gene: TRBV5-6
abundance: -
d_gene: -

CDR3nt: TGCAGCGTTGCCGCGGGCTATGGCACAGATACGCAGTATTTT
CDR3aa: CSVAAGYGTDTQYF
j_gene: TRBJ2-3
v_gene: TRBV29-1
abundance: few
d_gene: -

CDR3nt: TGCGCCAGCAGCCCCGACCTAGCGACTCTGAGGGAGACCCAGTACTTC
CDR3aa: CASSPDLATLRETQYF
j_gene: TRBJ2-5
v_gene: TRBV5-1
abundance: -
d_gene: -

CDR3nt: TGTGCCAGCAGTTCCGGGACTGACTCCTACGAGCAGTACTTC
CDR3aa: CASSSGTDSYEQYF
j_gene: TRBJ2-7
v_gene: TRBV12-3/TRBV12-4
abundance: many
d_gene: -

CDR3nt: TGTGCCAGCAGCGTATGGGACAGGCCCCAGGCAGGCCTCCACTTT
CDR3aa: CASSVWDRPQAGLHF
j_gene: TRBJ1-6
v_gene: TRBV7-9
abundance: -
d_gene: TRBD1

CDR3nt: TGTGCCAGCAGTCGTTCGATGGGGGAGACCCAGTACTTC
CDR3aa: CASSRSMGETQYF
j_gene: TRBJ2-5
v_gene: TRBV6-6
abundance: -
d_gene: -

CDR3nt: TGTGCCAGCAGGAGCGACAGTTCCTACGAGCAGTACTTC
CDR3aa: CASRSDSSYEQYF
j_gene: TRBJ2-7
v_gene: TRBV6-1
abundance: -
d_gene: -

CDR3nt: TGTGCCAGCAGTGAGGGGACTCCCTCCAAGCAGTACTTC
CDR3aa: CASSEGTPSKQYF
j_gene: TRBJ2-7
v_gene: TRBV6-1
abundance: many
d_gene: -

CDR3nt: TGTGCCAGCAGCTTGGGAGGGTCCCAGAAGACCCAGTACTTC
CDR3aa: CASSLGGSQKTQYF
j_gene: TRBJ2-5
v_gene: TRBV5-5
abundance: -
d_gene: -

CDR3nt: TGCGCCAGCAGCATAGACAGGGTCACAGCCAAAAACATTCAGTACTTC
CDR3aa: CASSIDRVTAKNIQYF
j_gene: TRBJ2-4
v_gene: TRBV5-1
abundance: -
d_gene: TRBD1

CDR3nt: TGTGCCAGCAGGCTAATGACTAGCGGGGGGGTAGGTGAGCAGTTCTTC
CDR3aa: CASRLMTSGGVGEQFF
j_gene: TRBJ2-1
v_gene: TRBV27
abundance: many
d_gene: TRBD2

CDR3nt: TGTGCCAGCAGTCCCCCGGGGGCAGATACGCAGTATTTT
CDR3aa: CASSPPGADTQYF
j_gene: TRBJ2-3
v_gene: TRBV12-3/TRBV12-4
abundance: few
d_gene: -

CDR3nt: TGCAGTGCCCAGACCCCCGGGACAAACGAGCAGTACTTC
CDR3aa: CSAQTPGTNEQYF
j_gene: TRBJ2-7
v_gene: TRBV20-1
abundance: -
d_gene: -

CDR3nt: TGTGCCAGCAGTTTCGGATCGAACTGGCAAAGAGAGCAGTTCTTC
CDR3aa: CASSFGSNWQREQFF
j_gene: TRBJ2-1
v_gene: TRBV12-3/TRBV12-4
abundance: few
d_gene: -

CDR3nt: TGTGCCATCAGTGACCTTCCTCGCGGGAATCTCTACAATGAGCAGTTCTTC
CDR3aa: CAISDLPRGNLYNEQFF
j_gene: TRBJ2-1
v_gene: TRBV10-3
abundance: -
d_gene: -

CDR3nt: TGTGCCAGCAGCTTTATACAGGGGCCCGCAGATACGCAGTATTTT
CDR3aa: CASSFIQGPADTQYF
j_gene: TRBJ2-3
v_gene: TRBV2
abundance: -
d_gene: TRBD1

CDR3nt: TGCGCCAGCAGTAATATGGTAGCGGGAAGCACAGATACGCAGTATTTT
CDR3aa: CASSNMVAGSTDTQYF
j_gene: TRBJ2-3
v_gene: TRBV5-1
abundance: few
d_gene: TRBD2

CDR3nt: TGTGCCAGCAGTTCCCCCGGCAGTCTGGGAACCTACGAGCAGTACTTC
CDR3aa: CASSSPGSLGTYEQYF
j_gene: TRBJ2-7
v_gene: TRBV6-5
abundance: once
d_gene: -

CDR3nt: TGTGCGACCAGTGAGGGTAGTCAGCCCCAGCATTTT
CDR3aa: CATSEGSQPQHF
j_gene: TRBJ1-5
v_gene: TRBV6-1
abundance: -
d_gene: -

CDR3nt: TGCAGCGAGTCGACAGGGGGCGAAGAGACCCAGTACTTC
CDR3aa: CSESTGGEETQYF
j_gene: TRBJ2-5
v_gene: TRBV29-1
abundance: few
d_gene: TRBD1

CDR3nt: TGTGCCAGCAGCTTAGTGGCGGGAGGGGGAGGCTACACCTTC
CDR3aa: CASSLVAGGGGYTF
j_gene: TRBJ1-2
v_gene: TRBV7-2
abundance: few
d_gene: -

CDR3nt: TGTGCCAGCAGCCCCGGAACCGGGACAGGCTACGAGCAGTACTTC
CDR3aa: CASSPGTGTGYEQYF
j_gene: TRBJ2-7
v_gene: TRBV9
abundance: few
d_gene: TRBD1

CDR3nt: TGCGCCAGCAGCCAACTCGGGTCACCACGGACCCAGTACTTC
CDR3aa: CASSQLGSPRTQYF
j_gene: TRBJ2-5
v_gene: TRBV4-1
abundance: -
d_gene: -

CDR3nt: TGTGCCAGCAGCCCACGCCTCGCGGTCAGGGGTATGAACACTGAAGCTTTCTTT
CDR3aa: CASSPRLAVRGMNTEAFF
j_gene: TRBJ1-1
v_gene: TRBV11-2
abundance: -
d_gene: -

CDR3nt: TGTGCCAGTAGCTTAGCGGGGGCCCCTTACAATGAGCAGTTCTTC
CDR3aa: CASSLAGAPYNEQFF
j_gene: TRBJ2-1
v_gene: TRBV19
abundance: -
d_gene: TRBD2

CDR3nt: TGTGCCAGCAGTTTTGGGCAGGGGGGGGGGAGCAATCAGCCCCAGCATTTT
CDR3aa: CASSFGQGGGSNQPQHF
j_gene: TRBJ1-5
v_gene: TRBV12-3/TRBV12-4
abundance: few
d_gene: TRBD1